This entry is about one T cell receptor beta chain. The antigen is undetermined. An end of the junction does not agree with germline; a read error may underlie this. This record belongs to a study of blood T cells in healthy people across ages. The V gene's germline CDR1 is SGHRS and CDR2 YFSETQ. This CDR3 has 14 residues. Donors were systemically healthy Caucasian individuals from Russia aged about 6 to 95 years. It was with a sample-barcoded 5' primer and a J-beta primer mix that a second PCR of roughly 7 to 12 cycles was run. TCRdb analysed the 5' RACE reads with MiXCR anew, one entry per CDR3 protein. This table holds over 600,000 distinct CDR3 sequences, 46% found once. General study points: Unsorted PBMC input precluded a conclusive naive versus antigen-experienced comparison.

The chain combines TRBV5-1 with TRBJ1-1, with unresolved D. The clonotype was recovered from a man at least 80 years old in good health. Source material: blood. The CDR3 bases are TGCGCCAGCAGCTTAGGCCCGGGGAACACTGCAGCTTTCTTT. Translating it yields CASSLGPGNTAAFF.